Sequencing of this T cell receptor beta chain was carried out in a study of T cells in Graves' hyperthyroidism and ophthalmopathy. About the study: It was at initial diagnosis, before any treatment, that peripheral blood was collected.

This clonotype was found many times. Patients were aged 18 to 65, had disease duration under 2 months, and had newly diagnosed hyperthyroidism. Uncontrolled infection, other autoimmune disease, pregnancy or lactation barred patients from enrollment. Source material for PBMCs was roughly 10 ml fresh peripheral blood. RNA transcripts yielded amplified TCR beta CDR3 regions. The HTBI primer set served for first-round RT-PCR of the TCR CDR3. TCRdb reprocessed the multiplex PCR reads with MiXCR, giving one entry per CDR3 protein. The sample includes about 320,000 distinct CDR3 sequences, over 15% of them seen just once. Trimming removed 5 bases from V and 2 bases from J, with 9 bases in between. CDR1 is SGHAT, CDR2 FQDESV, per germline (reference sequence). The CDR3 has 13 residues.

The chain recombines TRBV11-1 with TRBJ1-2, with D perhaps TRBD1 (5 bases). Sequencing was performed on blood. The receptor's source is a man aged 25 to 45 with Graves' hyperthyroidism. The CDR3: CASSETANYGYTF. CDR3 nucleotides: TGTGCCAGCAGCGAGACAGCCAACTATGGCTACACCTTC.